Presented here are 2 T cell receptor beta chains from one specimen sequenced in a study of low-dose radiotherapy and immunotherapy resistance in tumors. Time point here: after trial treatment. Indicated treatment: LDRT plus nivolumab, ipilimumab, low-dose cyclophosphamide and aspirin (RACIN trial). Alpha and beta chains were covered, as first-strand cDNA relied on TRAV- and TRBV-specific primers. Both a constant-region primer and a V-primer adapter served to amplify TCRs across roughly 22 PCR cycles. MiXCR was run by TCRdb on the reads, yielding one entry per CDR3 protein. The sample lists approximately 80,000 distinct CDR3 sequences; less than 20% were seen once. This specimen consisted of PBMCs, obtained after low-dose radiotherapy plus immunotherapy. These receptors all come from a male donor with prostate cancer.

The V call is TRBV10-3, the J call TRBJ2-3; D might be TRBD2 (5 bases). V lost 5 bases and J lost 5, with 14 bases in between. CDR1 is ENHRY and CDR2 is SYGVKD in the germline V gene. The length of the CDR3 is 14 residues. This CDR3 is CAISREGLEDTQYF. Written as DNA, the CDR3 is TGTGCCATCAGTCGCGAGGGCCTAGAAGATACGCAGTATTTT.

In its sample, this clonotype was seen many times. The genes are TRBV20-1 and TRBJ2-7; D is perhaps TRBD2 (5 bases). V lost 5 bases to trimming and J lost 9 bases, with 11 bases between them. The CDR3 length is 10 residues. The germline V gene has CDR1 DFQATT and CDR2 SNEGSKA (reference sequence). In DNA, the CDR3 is TGCAGTGCTCTGCGGGCTCGGCAGTACTTC. Protein product: CSALRARQYF.